This T cell receptor (beta chain) appears in the sequencing data of a study of cytomegalovirus exposure and HLA in healthy donors. The PCR had 60 Vbeta and 13 Jbeta primers. TCRdb's table, derived via immunoSEQ multiplex PCR, lists solely in-frame clones and lacks some. The top ten hold less than 4% of the sample, which has 140,000 or so clones, 80% to 85% seen once. General observations from the study: Presence/absence analyses assumed roughly uniform sequencing depth across donors. Judged likely to be a sequencing artifact was a cluster of highly shared sequence variants.

Worth noting for this clone: Its specificity is not known.

Trimming cost V 6 bases and J 7 bases; bases outside gene matches: 12. The CDR3 sequence is 15 residues long. CDR1 and CDR2 from the germline V gene are MNHNY and SVGAGI (reference sequence). V and J are TRBV6-6 and TRBJ2-1, with 7 bases fitting TRBD1. The TCR sequence derives from a male donor in good health and CMV-seronegative. Sample: PBMCs. The CDR3 nucleotides read TGTGCCAGCAGACACCGTGGACAGGCCCTTAATGAGCAGTTCTTC. Amino acids: CASRHRGQALNEQFF.